This TCR beta chain appears in the sequencing data of a study of blood T cells in healthy people across ages. Study summary: Template switching captured about one barcoded beta molecule per two T cells. Overall study results and limits: Naive T cell percentage by flow cytometry tracked strongly with beta diversity.

About this clonotype itself: Its cognate antigen is unknown. A much larger clonotype is one base distant, so this may be a read error.

Germline V gene data show CDR1 as SGHRS and CDR2 as YFSETQ. This CDR3 region has 12 residues. Using a J-beta primer mix together with a sample-barcoded 5' primer, a second PCR was run for roughly 7 to 12 cycles. TCRdb called the 5' RACE reads again in MiXCR, with one record for every CDR3 protein. Among 650,000 to 800,000 distinct CDR3 sequences, about 51% were seen once, and the ten largest hold roughly 14%. The source of this sequence is a woman older than 75 in good health. Sequencing used blood. V usage is TRBV5-1 and J usage is TRBJ2-7; unclear D gene. CDR3 DNA sequence: TGCGTCAGCAGCTTGGGGTTCGGAGAGCAGTACTTC. Its protein is CVSSLGFGEQYF.